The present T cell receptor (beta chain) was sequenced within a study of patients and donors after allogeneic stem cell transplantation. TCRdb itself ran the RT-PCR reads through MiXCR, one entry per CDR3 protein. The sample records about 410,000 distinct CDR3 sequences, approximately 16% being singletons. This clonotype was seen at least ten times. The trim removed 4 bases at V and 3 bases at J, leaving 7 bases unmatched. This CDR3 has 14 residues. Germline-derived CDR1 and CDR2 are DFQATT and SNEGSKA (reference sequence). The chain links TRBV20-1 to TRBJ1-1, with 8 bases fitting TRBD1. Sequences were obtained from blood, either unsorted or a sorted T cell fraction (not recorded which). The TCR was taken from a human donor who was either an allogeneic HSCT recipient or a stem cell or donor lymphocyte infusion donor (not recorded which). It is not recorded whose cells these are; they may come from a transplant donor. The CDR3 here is CSANTDREYTEAFF. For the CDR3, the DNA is TGCAGTGCTAATACGGACAGGGAATACACTGAAGCTTTCTTT.